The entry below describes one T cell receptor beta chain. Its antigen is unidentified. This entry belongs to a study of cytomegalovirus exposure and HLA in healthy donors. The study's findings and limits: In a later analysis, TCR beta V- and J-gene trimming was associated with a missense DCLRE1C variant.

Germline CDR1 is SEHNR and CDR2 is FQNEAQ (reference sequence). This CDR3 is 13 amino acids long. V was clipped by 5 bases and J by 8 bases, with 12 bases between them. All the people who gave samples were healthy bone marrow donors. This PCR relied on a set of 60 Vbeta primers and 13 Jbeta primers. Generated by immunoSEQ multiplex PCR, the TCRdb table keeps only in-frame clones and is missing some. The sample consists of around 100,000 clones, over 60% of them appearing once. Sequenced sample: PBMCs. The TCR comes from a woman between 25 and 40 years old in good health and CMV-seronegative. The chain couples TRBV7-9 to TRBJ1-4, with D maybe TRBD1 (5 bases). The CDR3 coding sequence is TGTGCCAGCAGCAGGACAAAGGGGGAAAAACTGTTTTTT. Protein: CASSRTKGEKLFF.